This is a list of T cell receptor beta chains from one sample in a study of T cells in Graves' hyperthyroidism and ophthalmopathy. TCRdb called the multiplex PCR reads again in MiXCR, with one record for every CDR3 protein. The sample has 600,000 or so distinct CDR3 sequences, roughly 17% seen once. Sequenced input: blood. Every receptor here comes from a woman aged 30 to 39 with Graves' hyperthyroidism. The CDR3 runs from the conserved cysteine through the conserved F or W.

j_call	v_call	cdr3_aa
TRBJ1-1	TRBV19	CASSSDRGSMNTEAFF
TRBJ2-3	TRBV7-6	CASSSSPGDTQYF
TRBJ2-2	TRBV10-2	CASSGSGITGELFF
TRBJ2-1	TRBV19	CASSPVDRGIDNEQFF
TRBJ2-3	TRBV5-1	CASSPSSGSTDTQYF
TRBJ2-2	TRBV7-6	CASSPRLAGPTGGTGELFF
TRBJ1-1	TRBV25-1	CASTGGPMNTEAFF
TRBJ2-1	TRBV4-3	CASSLDRGGEQFF
TRBJ2-3	TRBV25-1	CASTISHSSRTDTQYF
TRBJ1-2	TRBV20-1	CSASDRGYGYTF
TRBJ2-7	TRBV28	CATWNSYEQYF
TRBJ2-7	TRBV6-1	CASRSGGSSYEQYF
TRBJ2-4	TRBV30	CAWTEGDIQYF
TRBJ2-1	TRBV12-3/TRBV12-4	CASSPRGGGSSYNEQFF
TRBJ2-2	TRBV5-1	CASSFGQGGPGELFF
TRBJ1-4	TRBV7-8	CASSPTRTGFREKLFF
TRBJ2-1	TRBV29-1	CSVVRDEQFF
TRBJ2-1	TRBV20-1	CSAREVGRNNEQFF
TRBJ2-1	TRBV20-1	CSASHVRDTNSYNEQFF
TRBJ2-1	TRBV12-3/TRBV12-4	CASGRVDEQFF
TRBJ2-3	TRBV12-3/TRBV12-4	CASSPGDGSTDTQYF
TRBJ1-2	TRBV12-3/TRBV12-4	CASSFPGGEISYGYTF
TRBJ2-1	TRBV20-1	CSASKGGTNNEQFF
TRBJ2-3	TRBV7-9	CASSHVVVRPREGHRGTDTQYF
TRBJ2-5	TRBV3-1	CASSQPGQGQETQYF
TRBJ1-5	TRBV6-5	CASSYGTGGQPQHF
TRBJ1-1	TRBV12-3/TRBV12-4	CASDGGENTEAFF
TRBJ1-2	TRBV2	CASSLDRGNRHTF
TRBJ1-2	TRBV7-2	CASSLEGWAVTNYGYTF
TRBJ2-2	TRBV6-1	CASGLASNTGELFF
TRBJ1-5	TRBV28	CAGSRRYSNQPQHF